This paragraph covers one T cell receptor (beta chain) sequence. The data originate from a study of control samples from healthy donors and cancer patients. This CDR3 has 15 residues. The germline V gene encodes CDR1 MDHEN and CDR2 SYDVKM. V gave up 5 bases and J gave up 1 base, with 12 bases separating them. Profiled with immunoSEQ multiplex PCR; TCRdb holds only in-frame clones, not every one. The data hold 68,000 or so clones, with about 83% observed a single time. What was sequenced was blood. The origin of this receptor is a man between 60 and 70 years old in good health. The chain links TRBV28 to TRBJ2-1, with D unresolved. Here the CDR3 reads CASSPSAVSYNEQFF. CDR3 in DNA: TGTGCCAGCAGTCCGTCTGCGGTTTCCTACAATGAGCAGTTCTTC.